These T cell receptor beta chains were read from a single sample in a study of T-cell memory formation after mild COVID-19. A single record per CDR3 protein comes from TCRdb applying MiXCR to the 5' RACE reads. The table lists hundreds of thousands of distinct CDR3 sequences, 15% to 20% of them singletons, with roughly 7.8% in the top ten. Sequencing was done on a sample of PBMCs or a T cell subset sorted from them (not recorded which). Receptors were obtained from an adult woman who had mild COVID-19 (a few samples of this study predate the infection). Cell type and time point are not known. Both conserved end residues are part of each CDR3. The D gene is left open where the match is weak. Not all rows give a size; the values are once, few, many and, for expanded clones, a class.

j_gene: TRBJ2-1
d_gene: NA
abundance: few
v_gene: TRBV5-1
CDR3nt: TGCGCCAGCAGCTTGGTGTACCTCACGTACAATGAGCAGTTCTTC
CDR3aa: CASSLVYLTYNEQFF

j_gene: TRBJ2-7
d_gene: NA
abundance: few
v_gene: TRBV9
CDR3nt: TGTGCCAGCAGCGTAGGGGGAAAGTACGAGCAGTACTTC
CDR3aa: CASSVGGKYEQYF

j_gene: TRBJ2-1
d_gene: TRBD2
abundance: NA
v_gene: TRBV9
CDR3nt: TGTGCCAGCAGCGCTCAGGGACTAGGTGGTATTACGGATGAGCAGTTCTTC
CDR3aa: CASSAQGLGGITDEQFF

j_gene: TRBJ2-1
d_gene: TRBD2
abundance: NA
v_gene: TRBV6-6
CDR3nt: TGTGCCAGCAGTTACCAAATAAATGGCGGGAGCTCCTACAATGAGCAGTTCTTC
CDR3aa: CASSYQINGGSSYNEQFF

j_gene: TRBJ1-1
d_gene: NA
abundance: NA
v_gene: TRBV7-6
CDR3nt: TGTGCCAGCAGCTTAGTCGCCGGAGGTGAAGCTTTCTTT
CDR3aa: CASSLVAGGEAFF

j_gene: TRBJ1-1
d_gene: NA
abundance: NA
v_gene: TRBV12-3/TRBV12-4
CDR3nt: TGTGCCAGCAGTCGAGCTCCGGACACTGAAGCTTTCTTT
CDR3aa: CASSRAPDTEAFF

j_gene: TRBJ2-7
d_gene: NA
abundance: many
v_gene: TRBV19
CDR3nt: TGTGCCAGTAGTACACCGGGGAACGAGCAGTACTTC
CDR3aa: CASSTPGNEQYF

j_gene: TRBJ2-1
d_gene: TRBD2
abundance: many
v_gene: TRBV4-1
CDR3nt: TGCGCCAGCAGCCAAGATTTCGTCCCCGGGAGGAATGAGCAGTTCTTC
CDR3aa: CASSQDFVPGRNEQFF

j_gene: TRBJ2-3
d_gene: NA
abundance: NA
v_gene: TRBV12-5
CDR3nt: TGTGCTAGTGGTTTGGTACTTCTGAACACCACAGATACGCAGTATTTT
CDR3aa: CASGLVLLNTTDTQYF

j_gene: TRBJ1-2
d_gene: TRBD1
abundance: few
v_gene: TRBV11-3
CDR3nt: TGTGCCAGCACCCCCGGGACAGGAAGTCGCGGCTACACCTTC
CDR3aa: CASTPGTGSRGYTF

j_gene: TRBJ1-5
d_gene: NA
abundance: few
v_gene: TRBV6-1
CDR3nt: TGTGCCAGCAGTGAAGCGCTTCGGTGGGTGGGACAGCCCCAGCATTTT
CDR3aa: CASSEALRWVGQPQHF

j_gene: TRBJ2-3
d_gene: NA
abundance: NA
v_gene: TRBV6-5
CDR3nt: TGTGCCAGCAGGGGACGGTTAGATACGCAGTATTTT
CDR3aa: CASRGRLDTQYF

j_gene: TRBJ2-5
d_gene: NA
abundance: NA
v_gene: TRBV20-1
CDR3nt: TGCAGTGCTACCCCGGAGACCCAGTACTTC
CDR3aa: CSATPETQYF

j_gene: TRBJ2-1
d_gene: NA
abundance: few
v_gene: TRBV12-3/TRBV12-4
CDR3nt: TGTGCCAGCAGTTTAGATGCGAGTTTCCACAATGAGCAGTTCTTC
CDR3aa: CASSLDASFHNEQFF

j_gene: TRBJ1-2
d_gene: NA
abundance: few
v_gene: TRBV4-1
CDR3nt: TGCGCCAGCAGCCAAGTTGACGGCGACTATGGCTACACCTTC
CDR3aa: CASSQVDGDYGYTF

j_gene: TRBJ1-1
d_gene: NA
abundance: NA
v_gene: TRBV3-1
CDR3nt: TGTGCCAGCAGCCAAGATTGGGGGGCGCAGTCGACTGAAGCTTTCTTT
CDR3aa: CASSQDWGAQSTEAFF

j_gene: TRBJ1-1
d_gene: NA
abundance: NA
v_gene: TRBV7-2
CDR3nt: TGTGCCAGCAGCTTTCCGGACAGAATGAACACTGAAGCTTTCTTT
CDR3aa: CASSFPDRMNTEAFF

j_gene: TRBJ2-7
d_gene: TRBD1
abundance: many
v_gene: TRBV19
CDR3nt: TGTGCCAGTAGTTACTCCTCCGGGACAGGGGCCTACGAGCAGTACTTC
CDR3aa: CASSYSSGTGAYEQYF

j_gene: TRBJ2-3
d_gene: TRBD2
abundance: NA
v_gene: TRBV5-1
CDR3nt: TGCGCCAGCAGCTTCAGGAGCCCCAGCGGGGCTTCCCCAACAGATACGCAGTATTTT
CDR3aa: CASSFRSPSGASPTDTQYF

j_gene: TRBJ2-1
d_gene: TRBD2
abundance: NA
v_gene: TRBV7-6
CDR3nt: TGTGCCAGCAGCCATGTAGGGCTAGCGGGTAGCAATGAGCAGTTCTTC
CDR3aa: CASSHVGLAGSNEQFF

j_gene: TRBJ2-1
d_gene: TRBD2
abundance: NA
v_gene: TRBV6-2/TRBV6-3
CDR3nt: TGTGCCAGCAGTTACTTGAGTCTAGCGGGATTAAACAATGAGCAGTTCTTC
CDR3aa: CASSYLSLAGLNNEQFF

j_gene: TRBJ1-4
d_gene: TRBD1
abundance: few
v_gene: TRBV12-3/TRBV12-4
CDR3nt: TGTGCCAGCAGGGCAACCGGGACAGGGGGCGAAAAACTGTTTTTT
CDR3aa: CASRATGTGGEKLFF

j_gene: TRBJ2-1
d_gene: TRBD2
abundance: NA
v_gene: TRBV7-2
CDR3nt: TGTGCCAGCAGCTTAGATGGGACTAGCGGGAGTGAGCAGTTCTTC
CDR3aa: CASSLDGTSGSEQFF

j_gene: TRBJ2-1
d_gene: NA
abundance: NA
v_gene: TRBV30
CDR3nt: TGTGCCTGGAGTGTAGAGGTATTCAATGAGCAGTTCTTC
CDR3aa: CAWSVEVFNEQFF

j_gene: TRBJ2-1
d_gene: NA
abundance: NA
v_gene: TRBV7-6
CDR3nt: TGTGCCAGCAGCCTATACGGGCGATCCGGATTCTACAATGAGCAGTTCTTC
CDR3aa: CASSLYGRSGFYNEQFF

j_gene: TRBJ1-2
d_gene: NA
abundance: NA
v_gene: TRBV5-6
CDR3nt: TGTGCCAGCAGCTTGGTCGGGGGGCAAGAATCAAACTATGGCTACACCTTC
CDR3aa: CASSLVGGQESNYGYTF

j_gene: TRBJ2-3
d_gene: NA
abundance: NA
v_gene: TRBV12-3/TRBV12-4
CDR3nt: TGTGCCAGCAGCCTCGGGCGTACATACACAGATACGCAGTATTTT
CDR3aa: CASSLGRTYTDTQYF

j_gene: TRBJ2-4
d_gene: NA
abundance: few
v_gene: TRBV3-1
CDR3nt: TGTGCCAGCAGCCAAGACTTCCGAGGCTTCGTAGCCAAAAACATTCAGTACTTC
CDR3aa: CASSQDFRGFVAKNIQYF

j_gene: TRBJ2-1
d_gene: TRBD2
abundance: few
v_gene: TRBV27
CDR3nt: TGTGCCAGCAGCACGGGACTAGCGGGGGGGAACTACAATGAGCAGTTCTTC
CDR3aa: CASSTGLAGGNYNEQFF

j_gene: TRBJ2-7
d_gene: NA
abundance: many
v_gene: TRBV29-1
CDR3nt: TGCAGCGTTGAAGATAGCTACGAGCAGTACTTC
CDR3aa: CSVEDSYEQYF

j_gene: TRBJ2-7
d_gene: NA
abundance: NA
v_gene: TRBV7-9
CDR3nt: TGTGCCAGCAGCCAAGCGAGTTCGGGGACCTACGAGCAGTACTTC
CDR3aa: CASSQASSGTYEQYF

j_gene: TRBJ2-1
d_gene: TRBD2
abundance: NA
v_gene: TRBV5-5
CDR3nt: TGTGCCAGCAGCTATAGCGGGAGGGATTACAATGAGCAGTTCTTC
CDR3aa: CASSYSGRDYNEQFF

j_gene: TRBJ2-7
d_gene: NA
abundance: few
v_gene: TRBV2
CDR3nt: TGTGCCAGCAGTGAAGAGGACGAAACCTACGAGCAGTACTTC
CDR3aa: CASSEEDETYEQYF

j_gene: TRBJ1-1
d_gene: TRBD1
abundance: few
v_gene: TRBV12-5
CDR3nt: TGTGCTAGTGGTTTGTCCCGGACAGGGCTAGCTGAAGCTTTCTTT
CDR3aa: CASGLSRTGLAEAFF

j_gene: TRBJ1-6
d_gene: NA
abundance: few
v_gene: TRBV24-1
CDR3nt: TGTGCCACCAGTGAGGCCGGGACAAGAAACTTACCGAATTCACCCCTCCACTTT
CDR3aa: CATSEAGTRNLPNSPLHF

j_gene: TRBJ2-1
d_gene: TRBD2
abundance: NA
v_gene: TRBV24-1
CDR3nt: TGTGCCACCAGTGATTCTGGGACTAGCGTACAACGATCCTACAATGAGCAGTTCTTC
CDR3aa: CATSDSGTSVQRSYNEQFF

j_gene: TRBJ2-5
d_gene: TRBD2
abundance: few
v_gene: TRBV12-3/TRBV12-4
CDR3nt: TGTGCCAGCAGTCCCATCGACTTAGCGGGAGGGGCGGAGACCCAGTACTTC
CDR3aa: CASSPIDLAGGAETQYF

j_gene: TRBJ2-2
d_gene: NA
abundance: NA
v_gene: TRBV28
CDR3nt: TGTGCCAGCAGTATTCACCACAGGGTGGGGAACACCGGGGAGCTGTTTTTT
CDR3aa: CASSIHHRVGNTGELFF

j_gene: TRBJ2-7
d_gene: TRBD1
abundance: few
v_gene: TRBV5-1
CDR3nt: TGCGCCAGCAGCTTGAGGGGGCCCTCCTACGAGCAGTACTTC
CDR3aa: CASSLRGPSYEQYF

j_gene: TRBJ2-3
d_gene: TRBD2
abundance: few
v_gene: TRBV30
CDR3nt: TGTGCCTGGAGTTGGACTAGCAAAGATACGCAGTATTTT
CDR3aa: CAWSWTSKDTQYF

j_gene: TRBJ2-1
d_gene: TRBD2
abundance: few
v_gene: TRBV4-2
CDR3nt: TGTGCCAGCAGGCCCGGGGCGGGAGGCTATGAGCAGTTCTTC
CDR3aa: CASRPGAGGYEQFF

j_gene: TRBJ1-1
d_gene: NA
abundance: once
v_gene: TRBV4-2
CDR3nt: TGTGCCAGCAGCCAAGATAACAGGGATGAAGCTTTCTTT
CDR3aa: CASSQDNRDEAFF

j_gene: TRBJ1-5
d_gene: TRBD1
abundance: once
v_gene: TRBV6-5
CDR3nt: TGTGCCAGCAGTAACCAACAGGGGCCTTATCAGCCCCAGCATTTT
CDR3aa: CASSNQQGPYQPQHF

j_gene: TRBJ2-1
d_gene: TRBD2
abundance: few
v_gene: TRBV24-1
CDR3nt: TGTGCCACCAGTGATCCTGGAGTGACTAGCGGGAGAGGGTGGTTCTTC
CDR3aa: CATSDPGVTSGRGWFF